One and the same sample provided the 17 T cell receptor beta chains below, sequenced in a study of shared clonotypes between healthy human individuals. Assay used: immunoSEQ multiplex PCR; TCRdb lists only in-frame clones, some missing. The sample contains about 1.5 million clones, approximately 98% of which appear only once. The sequencing input was naive CD4+ T cells sorted from blood. Subset defined: CD45RA+ positively selected. Every receptor here comes from a man between 25 and 39 years old in good health.

The V call is TRBV11-2, the J call TRBJ2-3; TRBD2 aligns across 10 bases. This CDR3 has 15 residues. Trimming cost V 0 bases and J 9 bases; bases outside gene matches: 6. CDR1 SGHAT and CDR2 FQNNGV come from the germline V gene. CDR3 loop: CASSLEPGLAPTQYF. The CDR3 bases are TGTGCCAGCAGCTTAGAACCGGGACTAGCGCCAACGCAGTATTTT.

This sequence joins TRBV11-3 and TRBJ2-7; possible D gene TRBD2, 5 bases. The V end lost 5 bases, the J end lost 6 bases, and 14 bases lay between the germline ends. CDR3 length: 13 amino acids. CDR1 is SGHNT, CDR2 YENEEA, per germline. CDR3 nucleotide sequence: TGTGCCAGCAGCGTGGAGATTGGAGGCGAGCAGTACTTC. Translated: CASSVEIGGEQYF.

V gene TRBV5-1 combines with J gene TRBJ2-7, with unresolved D. The CDR3 is 15 amino acids. Trimming took off 4 bases at V and 1 base at J, with 15 bases between the two ends. Germline V lookup: CDR1 SGHRS, CDR2 YFSETQ. DNA for the CDR3: TGCGCCAGCAGCCTCAGGTCGACCCGGTCCTACGAGCAGTACTTC. It translates to CASSLRSTRSYEQYF.

V usage is TRBV5-6 and J usage is TRBJ2-3; tentative D call: TRBD2 (6 bases). Between the trimmed V and J ends, which lost 0 bases and 2 bases, there was a span of 13 bases. Germline V gives CDR1 SGHDT, CDR2 YYEEEE. This CDR3 contains 16 residues. DNA of the CDR3: TGTGCCAGCAGCTTGGCGACGGGACTCTACACAGATACGCAGTATTTT. Its protein product is CASSLATGLYTDTQYF.

This chain connects TRBV7-2 to TRBJ2-5; no clear D gene. V was clipped by 5 bases and J by 5 bases, with 18 bases between them. Germline CDR1 is SGHTA and CDR2 is FQGNSA. The CDR3 extends over 15 amino acids. The CDR3 spells CASSTRTRRLETQYF. CDR3 nucleotide sequence: TGTGCCAGCAGCACAAGGACGCGTCGGTTGGAGACCCAGTACTTC.

The chain joins TRBV2 to TRBJ2-7, with D possibly TRBD2 on 5 matching bases. This CDR3 has 15 residues. The V end was cut by 2 bases, the J end by 5 bases, with 16 bases between. Germline CDR1 SNHLY, CDR2 FYNNEI. The DNA for the CDR3 is TGTGCCAGCAGTGAAAGTAGTCTAGCTTATAACGAGCAGTACTTC. As protein: CASSESSLAYNEQYF.

The chain links TRBV16 to TRBJ1-3; D remains ambiguous. The CDR3 consists of 15 residues. Trimming pared 4 bases from V and 6 bases from J, leaving 16 bases between. Germline V gene data show CDR1 as KGHSY and CDR2 as FQNENV. The CDR3 sequence is CASSLHRQPENTIYF. CDR3 sequence (DNA): TGTGCCAGCAGCCTGCACCGGCAACCCGAAAACACCATATATTTT.

V is TRBV5-1 and J is TRBJ2-4; D remains unclear. CDR3 length equals 14 residues. With 0 bases removed from V and 4 bases from J, the gap between germline ends came to 8 bases. CDR1 SGHRS and CDR2 YFSETQ come from the germline V gene. The CDR3 DNA sequence: TGCGCCAGCAGCTTGGCTCCAGGAAAAAACATTCAGTACTTC. Its protein product is CASSLAPGKNIQYF.

The chain carries TRBV2 and TRBJ1-5; D perhaps matches TRBD1 (5 bases). Trimming removed 5 bases at V and 0 bases at J, with 11 bases between. This CDR3 has 15 residues. The germline CDR1 and CDR2 sequences are SNHLY and FYNNEI. CDR3 residues: CASSRDGISNQPQHF. The CDR3 DNA is TGTGCCAGCAGTCGGGACGGAATTAGCAATCAGCCCCAGCATTTT.

This chain joins TRBV30 and TRBJ2-1, with no clear D. The CDR3 runs to 17 residues. The V and J ends lost 0 bases and 0 bases respectively, with 15 bases between them. The germline V gene encodes CDR1 GTSNPN and CDR2 SVGIG (reference sequence). Written as DNA, the CDR3 is TGTGCCTGGAGTGTACGGTCCCTGACAAGCTCCTACAATGAGCAGTTCTTC. Amino acids: CAWSVRSLTSSYNEQFF.

This clone was counted once. This chain connects TRBV18 to TRBJ1-5; maybe TRBD1 (6 bases). The CDR3 is 16 amino acids. V shed 1 base and J shed 5 bases, with 15 bases lying between them. CDR1 KGHSH and CDR2 LQKENI come from the germline V gene. The DNA for the CDR3 is TGTGCCAGCTCACCACTTAGGGCAGGGGAGGATCAGCCCCAGCATTTT. It is translated as CASSPLRAGEDQPQHF.

The chain couples TRBV6-6 to TRBJ2-7; 9 bases fit TRBD2. V gave up 0 bases and J gave up 4 bases; unmatched junction bases: 7. This CDR3 spans 16 amino acids. The V gene's germline CDR1 is MNHNY and CDR2 SVGAGI (reference sequence). The CDR3 loop reads CASSYSRGRAQYEQYF. The CDR3 nucleotides are TGTGCCAGCAGTTACTCGCGCGGGAGGGCCCAGTACGAGCAGTACTTC.

The chain couples TRBV5-1 to TRBJ2-1; 14 bases agree with TRBD2. There are 15 residues in the CDR3. V was clipped by 4 bases and J by 10 bases; unmatched bases: 7. Germline V lookup: CDR1 SGHRS, CDR2 YFSETQ. The CDR3 bases are TGCGCCAGCAGCCCCGGACTAGCGGGAGGCTCGGAGCAGTTCTTC. It codes for CASSPGLAGGSEQFF.

This sequence joins TRBV5-1 and TRBJ1-1; D gene uncertain. V lost 4 bases and J 0 bases, leaving 10 bases between the germline ends. This CDR3 is built from 14 residues. From germline, CDR1 is SGHRS and CDR2 YFSETQ. The CDR3 DNA reads as TGCGCCAGCAGCGCCGGAAGAATGAACACTGAAGCTTTCTTT. Amino acid sequence: CASSAGRMNTEAFF.

This chain links TRBV6-1 with TRBJ1-4; D perhaps matches TRBD1 (5 bases). CDR1 MNHNS and CDR2 SASEGT come from the germline V gene. The CDR3 totals 14 residues. V lost 5 bases and J lost 4, with 11 bases in between. The DNA of the CDR3 is TGTGCCAGCAGTACGACAGTGGATAATGAAAAACTGTTTTTT. Residues: CASSTTVDNEKLFF.

In this sample, this clone turned up once. This chain uses TRBV7-6 with TRBJ2-5; 9 bases are shared with TRBD1. Germline assignment: CDR1 SGHVS and CDR2 FNYEAQ. CDR3 length: 14 residues. V lost 1 base, J lost 5 bases, and 2 bases stayed unmatched. The CDR3 here is CASSLEGTGETQYF. Written as DNA, the CDR3 is TGTGCCAGCAGCTTAGAAGGGACAGGGGAGACCCAGTACTTC.

This chain links TRBV14 with TRBJ2-3; D is uncertain. V lost 2 bases, J lost 3 bases, and 9 bases lay in between. The CDR3 contains 14 residues. Germline V lookup: CDR1 SGHDN, CDR2 FVKESK. The CDR3 bases are TGTGCCAGCAGCCAACTTGTCAGTACAGATACGCAGTATTTT. Residues: CASSQLVSTDTQYF.